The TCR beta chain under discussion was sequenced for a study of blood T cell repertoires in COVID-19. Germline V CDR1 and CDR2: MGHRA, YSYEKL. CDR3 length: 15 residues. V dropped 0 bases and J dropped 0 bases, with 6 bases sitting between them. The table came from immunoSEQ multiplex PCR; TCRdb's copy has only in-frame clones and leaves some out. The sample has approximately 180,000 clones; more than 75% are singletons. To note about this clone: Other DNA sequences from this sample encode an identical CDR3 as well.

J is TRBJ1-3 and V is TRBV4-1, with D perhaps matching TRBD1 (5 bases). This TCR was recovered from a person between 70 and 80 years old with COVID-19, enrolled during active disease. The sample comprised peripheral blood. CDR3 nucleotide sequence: TGCGCCAGCAGCCAAGATAGGGGCTCTGGAAACACCATATATTTT. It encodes CASSQDRGSGNTIYF.